The present T cell receptor beta chain was sequenced within a study of metastatic and nonmetastatic thyroid tumors. The CDR3 contains 15 residues. Per the germline V gene, CDR1 is SGHAT and CDR2 is FQNNGV. V dropped 0 bases and J dropped 5; count of bases not matched to a gene: 3. Using MiXCR, TCRdb reanalyzed the PCR reads. The top ten hold 16% of the sample, which has about 9,400 clones, approximately 31% seen once. No patient had received any treatment before thyroid surgery. This chain uses TRBV11-2 with TRBJ1-1; TRBD1 matches at 10 bases. The source is a female donor with papillary thyroid cancer or a benign thyroid nodule (not recorded which). Some clones in this sample may be carry-over from other donors' samples. Sequenced input: adjacent normal tissue. CDR3 sequence reads: CASSLDGTGVTEAFF. The DNA of the CDR3 is TGTGCCAGCAGCTTAGATGGGACAGGGGTTACTGAAGCTTTCTTT.